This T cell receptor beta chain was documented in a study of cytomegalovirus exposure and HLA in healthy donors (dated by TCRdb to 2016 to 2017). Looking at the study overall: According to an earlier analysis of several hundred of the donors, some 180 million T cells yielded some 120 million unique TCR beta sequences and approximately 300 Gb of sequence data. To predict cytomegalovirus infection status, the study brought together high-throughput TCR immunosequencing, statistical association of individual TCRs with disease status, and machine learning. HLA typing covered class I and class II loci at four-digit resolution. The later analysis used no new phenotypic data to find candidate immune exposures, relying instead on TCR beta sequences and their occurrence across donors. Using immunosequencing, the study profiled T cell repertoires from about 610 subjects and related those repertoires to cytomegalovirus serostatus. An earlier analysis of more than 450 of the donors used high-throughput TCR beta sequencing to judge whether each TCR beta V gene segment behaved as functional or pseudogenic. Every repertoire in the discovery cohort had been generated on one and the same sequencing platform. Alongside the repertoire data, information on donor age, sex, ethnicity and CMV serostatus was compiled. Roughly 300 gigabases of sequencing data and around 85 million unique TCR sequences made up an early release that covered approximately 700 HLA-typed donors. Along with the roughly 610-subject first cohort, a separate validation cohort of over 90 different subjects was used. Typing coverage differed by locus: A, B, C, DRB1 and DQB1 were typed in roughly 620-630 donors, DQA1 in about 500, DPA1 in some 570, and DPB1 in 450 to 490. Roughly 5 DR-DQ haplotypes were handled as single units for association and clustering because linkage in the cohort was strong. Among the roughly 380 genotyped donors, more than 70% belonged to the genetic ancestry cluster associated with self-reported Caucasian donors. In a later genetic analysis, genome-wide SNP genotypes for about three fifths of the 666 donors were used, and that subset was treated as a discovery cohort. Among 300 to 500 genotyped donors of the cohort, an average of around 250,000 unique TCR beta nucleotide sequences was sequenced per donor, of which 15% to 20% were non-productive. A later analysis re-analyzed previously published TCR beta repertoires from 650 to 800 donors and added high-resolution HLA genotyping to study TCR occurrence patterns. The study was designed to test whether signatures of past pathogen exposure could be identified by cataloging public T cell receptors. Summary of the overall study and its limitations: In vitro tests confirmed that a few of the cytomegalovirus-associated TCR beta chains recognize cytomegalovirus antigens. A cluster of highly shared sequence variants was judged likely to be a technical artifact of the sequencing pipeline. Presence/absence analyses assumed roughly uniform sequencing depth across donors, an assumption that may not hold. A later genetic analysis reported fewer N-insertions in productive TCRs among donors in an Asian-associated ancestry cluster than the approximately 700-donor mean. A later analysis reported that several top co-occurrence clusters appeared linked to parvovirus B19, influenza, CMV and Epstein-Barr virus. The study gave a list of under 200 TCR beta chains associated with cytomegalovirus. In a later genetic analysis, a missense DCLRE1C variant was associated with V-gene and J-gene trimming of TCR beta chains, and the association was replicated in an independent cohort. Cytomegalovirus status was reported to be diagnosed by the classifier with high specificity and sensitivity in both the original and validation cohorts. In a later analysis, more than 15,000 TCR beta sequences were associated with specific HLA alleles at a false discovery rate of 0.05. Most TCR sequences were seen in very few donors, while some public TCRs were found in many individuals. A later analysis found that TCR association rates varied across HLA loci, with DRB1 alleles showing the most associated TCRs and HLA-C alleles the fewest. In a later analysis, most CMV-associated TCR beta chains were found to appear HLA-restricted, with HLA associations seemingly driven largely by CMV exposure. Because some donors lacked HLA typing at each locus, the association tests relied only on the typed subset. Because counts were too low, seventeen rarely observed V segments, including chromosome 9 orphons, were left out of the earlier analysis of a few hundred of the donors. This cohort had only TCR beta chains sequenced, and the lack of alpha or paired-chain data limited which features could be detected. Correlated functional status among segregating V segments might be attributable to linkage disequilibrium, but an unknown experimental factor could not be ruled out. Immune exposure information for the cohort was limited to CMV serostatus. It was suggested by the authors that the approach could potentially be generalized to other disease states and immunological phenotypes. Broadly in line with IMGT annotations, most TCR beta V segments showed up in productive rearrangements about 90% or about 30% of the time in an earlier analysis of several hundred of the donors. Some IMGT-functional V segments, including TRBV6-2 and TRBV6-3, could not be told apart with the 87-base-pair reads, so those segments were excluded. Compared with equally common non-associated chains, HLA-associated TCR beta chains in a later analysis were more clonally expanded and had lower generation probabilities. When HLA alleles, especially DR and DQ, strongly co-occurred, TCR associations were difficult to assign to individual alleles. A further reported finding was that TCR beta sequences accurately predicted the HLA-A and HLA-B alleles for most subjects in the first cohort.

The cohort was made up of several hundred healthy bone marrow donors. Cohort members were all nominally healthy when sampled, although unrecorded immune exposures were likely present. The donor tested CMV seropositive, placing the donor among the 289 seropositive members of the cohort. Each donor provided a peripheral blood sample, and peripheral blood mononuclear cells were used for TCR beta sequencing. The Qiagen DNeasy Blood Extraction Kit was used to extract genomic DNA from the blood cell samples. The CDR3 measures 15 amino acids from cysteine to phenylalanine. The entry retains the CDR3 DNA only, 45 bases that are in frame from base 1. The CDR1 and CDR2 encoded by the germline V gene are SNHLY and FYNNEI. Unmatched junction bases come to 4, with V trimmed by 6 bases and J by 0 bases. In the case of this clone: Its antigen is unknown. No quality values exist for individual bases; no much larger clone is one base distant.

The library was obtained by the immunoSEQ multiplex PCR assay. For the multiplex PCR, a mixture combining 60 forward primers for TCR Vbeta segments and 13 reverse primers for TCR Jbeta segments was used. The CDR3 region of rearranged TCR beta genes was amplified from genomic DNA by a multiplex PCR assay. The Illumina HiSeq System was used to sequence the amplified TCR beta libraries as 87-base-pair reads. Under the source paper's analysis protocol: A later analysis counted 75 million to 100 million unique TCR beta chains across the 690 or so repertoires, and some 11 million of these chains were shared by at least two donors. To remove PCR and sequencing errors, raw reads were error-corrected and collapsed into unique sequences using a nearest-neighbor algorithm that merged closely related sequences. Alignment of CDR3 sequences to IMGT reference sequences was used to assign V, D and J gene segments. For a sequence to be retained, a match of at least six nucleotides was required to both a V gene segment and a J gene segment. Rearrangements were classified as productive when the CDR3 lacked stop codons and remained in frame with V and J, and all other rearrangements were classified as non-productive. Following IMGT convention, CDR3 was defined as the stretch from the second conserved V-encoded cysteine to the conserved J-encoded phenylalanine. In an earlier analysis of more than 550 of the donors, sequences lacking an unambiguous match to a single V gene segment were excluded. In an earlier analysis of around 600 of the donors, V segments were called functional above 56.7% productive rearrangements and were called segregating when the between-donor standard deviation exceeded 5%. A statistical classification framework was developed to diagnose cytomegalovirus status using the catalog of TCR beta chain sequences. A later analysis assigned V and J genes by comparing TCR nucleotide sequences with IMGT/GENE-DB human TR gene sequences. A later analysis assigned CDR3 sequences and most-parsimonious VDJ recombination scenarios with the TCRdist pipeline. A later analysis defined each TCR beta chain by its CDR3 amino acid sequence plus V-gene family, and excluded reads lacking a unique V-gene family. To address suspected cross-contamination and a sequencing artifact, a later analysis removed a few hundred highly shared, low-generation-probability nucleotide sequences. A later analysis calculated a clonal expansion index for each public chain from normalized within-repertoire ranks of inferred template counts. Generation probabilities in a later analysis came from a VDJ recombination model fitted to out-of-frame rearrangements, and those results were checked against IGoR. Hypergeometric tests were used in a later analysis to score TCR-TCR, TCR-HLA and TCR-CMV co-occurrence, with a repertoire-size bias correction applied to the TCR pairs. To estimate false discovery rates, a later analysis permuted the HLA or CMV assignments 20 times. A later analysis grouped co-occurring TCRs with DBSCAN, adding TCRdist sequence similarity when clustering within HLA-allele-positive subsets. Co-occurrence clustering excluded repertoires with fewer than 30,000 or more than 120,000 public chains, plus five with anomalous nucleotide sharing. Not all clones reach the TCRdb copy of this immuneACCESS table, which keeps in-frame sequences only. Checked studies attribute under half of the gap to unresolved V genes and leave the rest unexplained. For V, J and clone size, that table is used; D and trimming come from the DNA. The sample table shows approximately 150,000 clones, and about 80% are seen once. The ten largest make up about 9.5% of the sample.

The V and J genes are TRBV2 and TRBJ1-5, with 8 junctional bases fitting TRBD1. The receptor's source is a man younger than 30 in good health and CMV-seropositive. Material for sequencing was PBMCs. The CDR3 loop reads CASRDRANSNQPQHF. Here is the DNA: TGTGCCAGCAGGGACAGGGCAAATAGCAATCAGCCCCAGCATTTT.